The 6 T cell receptor beta chains listed next were all sequenced from one sample in a study of blood T cell repertoires in COVID-19. The method was immunoSEQ multiplex PCR; TCRdb's version includes in-frame clones alone and lacks a portion of them. The sample contains 130,000 to 150,000 clones, roughly 88% of which appear only once. The sample was peripheral blood. The source of these receptors is a man in his 70s with acute or convalescent COVID-19.

Only a few counts were recorded for this clone. CDR3 DNA: TGCGCCAGCAGCTTTGGGAGACAGGGACGGGGGTTAAAAGAGACCCAGTACTTC. Translated, it gives CASSFGRQGRGLKETQYF. The V call is TRBV5-1, the J call TRBJ2-5; D may be TRBD1 (7 bases). Between the trimmed V and J ends, which lost 2 bases and 3 bases, there was a span of 23 bases. Germline-derived CDR1 and CDR2 are SGHRS and YFSETQ. This CDR3 region has 18 residues. The whole variable domain, filled in from reference TRBV5-1 and TRBJ2-5, reads KAGVTQTPRYLIKTRGQQVTLSCSPISGHRSVSWYQQTPGQGLQFLFEYFSETQRNKGNFPGRFSGRQFSNSRSEMNVSTLELGDSALYLCASSFGRQGRGLKETQYFGPGTRLLVL.

This chain links TRBV7-2 with TRBJ2-3; 7 nucleotides align to TRBD1. J gave up 2 bases and V 4 bases, and 9 bases lay outside the gene matches. This CDR3 comprises 16 residues. Germline assignment: CDR1 SGHTA and CDR2 FQGNSA. CDR3 nucleotide sequence: TGTGCCAGCAGCTCACCCCCGGGACAGCACACAGATACGCAGTATTTT. Its translation is CASSSPPGQHTDTQYF.

V is TRBV10-1 and J is TRBJ2-5; 15 nucleotides line up with TRBD2. This CDR3 contains 16 residues. Germline V CDR1 and CDR2: WNHNN, SYGVQD (reference sequence). J was trimmed by 7 bases and V by 4 bases; bases with no gene match: 7. The CDR3 sequence: CASSGGLAGGRGTQYF. The CDR3 region has the DNA TGCGCCAGCAGTGGGGGACTAGCGGGAGGCCGTGGGACCCAGTACTTC.

The genes are TRBV18 and TRBJ2-7; TRBD2 might be the D (5 bases). Trimming cost V 6 bases and J 2 bases, with 14 bases left between them. Germline V lookup: CDR1 KGHSH, CDR2 LQKENI. This CDR3 has 14 residues. Here the CDR3 reads CASSGRQEAYEQYF. As DNA, the CDR3 is TGTGCCAGCTCTGGTAGGCAGGAGGCCTACGAGCAGTACTTC.

This chain links TRBV11-3 with TRBJ2-2; 9 bases align to TRBD2. V lost 5 bases, J lost 6 bases, and 13 bases stayed unmatched. Germline values: CDR1 SGHNT, CDR2 YENEEA. The CDR3 length is 17 residues. In nucleotides, the CDR3 is TGTGCCAGCAGCCGGGGAGGGCTAGCGGGAACGGCCGGGGAGCTGTTTTTT. Its protein product is CASSRGGLAGTAGELFF.

The chain employs TRBV19 and TRBJ2-5; 12 bases line up with TRBD2. Germline assignment: CDR1 LNHDA and CDR2 SQIVND (reference sequence). The V gene end was trimmed by 6 bases and the J gene end by 4 bases; junction bases not matched to a gene: 3. This CDR3 region has 14 residues. CDR3 in DNA: TGTGCCAGTAGCTCGACTAGCGGGAGAGAGACCCAGTACTTC. Translation gives CASSSTSGRETQYF.